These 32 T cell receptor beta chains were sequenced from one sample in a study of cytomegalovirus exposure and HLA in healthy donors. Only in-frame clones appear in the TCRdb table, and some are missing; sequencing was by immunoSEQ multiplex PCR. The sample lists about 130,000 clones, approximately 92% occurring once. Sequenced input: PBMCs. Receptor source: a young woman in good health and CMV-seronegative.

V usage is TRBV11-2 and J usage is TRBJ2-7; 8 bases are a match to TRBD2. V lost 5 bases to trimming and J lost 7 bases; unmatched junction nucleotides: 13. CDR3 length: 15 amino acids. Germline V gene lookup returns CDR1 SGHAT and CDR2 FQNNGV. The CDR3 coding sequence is TGTGCCAGCAGCGCACTAGCGGCCCAAGAGGTGGAGCAGTACTTC. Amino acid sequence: CASSALAAQEVEQYF. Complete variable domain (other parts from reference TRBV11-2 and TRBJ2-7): EAGVAQSPRYKIIEKRQSVAFWCNPISGHATLYWYQQILGQGPKLLIQFQNNGVVDDSQLPKDRFSAERLKGVDSTLKIQPAKLEDSAVYLCASSALAAQEVEQYFGPGTRLTVT.

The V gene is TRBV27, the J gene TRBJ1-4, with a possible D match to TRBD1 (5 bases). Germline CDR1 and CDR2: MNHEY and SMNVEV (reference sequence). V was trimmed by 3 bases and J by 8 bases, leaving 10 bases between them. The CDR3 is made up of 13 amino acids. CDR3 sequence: CASSLRGGEKLFF. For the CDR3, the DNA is TGTGCCAGCAGTTTGAGGGGAGGGGAAAAACTGTTTTTT.

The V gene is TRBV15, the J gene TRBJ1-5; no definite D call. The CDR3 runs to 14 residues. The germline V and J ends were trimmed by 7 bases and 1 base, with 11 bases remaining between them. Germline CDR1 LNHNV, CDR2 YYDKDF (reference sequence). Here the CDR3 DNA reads TGTGCCACCAACCTGGCTCGAAGCAATCAGCCCCAGCATTTT. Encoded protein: CATNLARSNQPQHF.

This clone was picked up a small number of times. DNA of the CDR3: TGTGCCAGCAGTTTAGCAGGGTTTGGCTACACCTTC. The encoded protein is CASSLAGFGYTF. The chain couples TRBV27 to TRBJ1-2; a possible D gene is TRBD1 (5 bases). CDR1 is MNHEY and CDR2 is SMNVEV in the germline V gene (reference sequence). Trimming cost V 2 bases and J 7 bases, with 8 bases left between them. The CDR3 has 12 amino acids.

CDR3 region: CASRTQGHNEQFF. The CDR3 region has the DNA TGCGCCAGCAGGACCCAGGGGCACAATGAGCAGTTCTTC. This chain uses TRBV5-1 with TRBJ2-1; D may be TRBD1 (6 bases). Germline V gene lookup returns CDR1 SGHRS and CDR2 YFSETQ. The CDR3 extends over 13 amino acids. V was clipped by 5 bases and J by 5 bases, with 11 bases between them.

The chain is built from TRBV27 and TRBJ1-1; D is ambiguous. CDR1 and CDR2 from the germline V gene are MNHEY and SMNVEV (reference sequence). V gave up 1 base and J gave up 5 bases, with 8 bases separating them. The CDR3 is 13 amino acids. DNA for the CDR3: TGTGCCAGCAGTTTATTCGAGAGGACTGAAGCTTTCTTT. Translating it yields CASSLFERTEAFF.

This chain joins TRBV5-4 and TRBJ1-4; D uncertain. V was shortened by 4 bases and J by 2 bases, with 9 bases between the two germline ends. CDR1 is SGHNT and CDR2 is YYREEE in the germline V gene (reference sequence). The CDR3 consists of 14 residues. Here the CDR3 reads CASSTDFTNEKLFF. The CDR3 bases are TGTGCCAGCAGCACTGATTTTACTAATGAAAAACTGTTTTTT.

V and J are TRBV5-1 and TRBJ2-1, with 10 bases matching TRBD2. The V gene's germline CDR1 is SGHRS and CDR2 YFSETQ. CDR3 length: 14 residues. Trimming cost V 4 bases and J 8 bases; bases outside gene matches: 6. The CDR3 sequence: CASSPSGGAYEQFF. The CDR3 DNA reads TGCGCCAGCAGCCCAAGCGGGGGGGCATATGAGCAGTTCTTC.

The CDR3 DNA reads TGCAGCGTTCCTGTACTAGCGGGGATCACAGATACGCAGTATTTT. This encodes CSVPVLAGITDTQYF. The chain carries TRBV29-1 and TRBJ2-3; 10 nucleotides line up with TRBD2. Germline V gene lookup returns CDR1 SQVTM and CDR2 ANQGSEA. There are 15 residues in the CDR3. The J segment lost 2 bases and the V segment lost 5 bases, leaving 7 bases of the junction unmatched.

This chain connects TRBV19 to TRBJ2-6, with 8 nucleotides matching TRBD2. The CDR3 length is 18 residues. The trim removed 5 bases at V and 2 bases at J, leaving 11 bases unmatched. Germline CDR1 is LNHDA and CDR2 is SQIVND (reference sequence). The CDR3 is CASSSPREGKAGANVLTF. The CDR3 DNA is TGTGCCAGTAGTTCCCCCCGGGAGGGGAAGGCTGGGGCCAACGTCCTGACTTTC.

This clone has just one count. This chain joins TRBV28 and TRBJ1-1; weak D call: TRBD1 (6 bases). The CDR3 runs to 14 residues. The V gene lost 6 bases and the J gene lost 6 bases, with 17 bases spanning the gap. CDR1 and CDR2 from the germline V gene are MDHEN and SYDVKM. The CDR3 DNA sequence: TGTGCCAGCAGACCGGGGGGGGCCGTAGCTGAAGCTTTCTTT. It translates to CASRPGGAVAEAFF. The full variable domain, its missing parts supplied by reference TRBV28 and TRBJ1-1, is DVKVTQSSRYLVKRTGEKVFLECVQDMDHENMFWYRQDPGLGLRLIYFSYDVKMKEKGDIPEGYSVSREKKERFSLILESASTNQTSMYLCASRPGGAVAEAFFGQGTRLTVV.

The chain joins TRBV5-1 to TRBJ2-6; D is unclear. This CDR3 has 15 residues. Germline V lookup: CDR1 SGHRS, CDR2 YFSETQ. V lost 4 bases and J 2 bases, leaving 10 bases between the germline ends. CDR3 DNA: TGCGCCAGCAGCCTGCAGGAACCTGGGGCCAACGTCCTGACTTTC. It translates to CASSLQEPGANVLTF.

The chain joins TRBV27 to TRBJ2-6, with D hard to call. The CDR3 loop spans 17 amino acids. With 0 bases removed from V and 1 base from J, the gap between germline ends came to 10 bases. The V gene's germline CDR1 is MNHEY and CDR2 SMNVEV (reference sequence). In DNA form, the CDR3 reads TGTGCCAGCAGTTTATCTCCTACTTGGTCTGGGGCCAACGTCCTGACTTTC. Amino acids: CASSLSPTWSGANVLTF.

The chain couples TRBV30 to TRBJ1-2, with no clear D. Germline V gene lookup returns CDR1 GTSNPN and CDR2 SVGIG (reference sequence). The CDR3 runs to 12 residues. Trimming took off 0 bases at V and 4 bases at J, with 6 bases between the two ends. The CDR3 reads CAWSVQIYGYTF. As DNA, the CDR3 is TGTGCCTGGAGTGTACAGATCTATGGCTACACCTTC.

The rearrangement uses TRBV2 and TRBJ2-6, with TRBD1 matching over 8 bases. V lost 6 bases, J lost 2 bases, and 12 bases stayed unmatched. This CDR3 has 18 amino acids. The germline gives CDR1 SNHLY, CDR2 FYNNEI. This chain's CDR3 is CASRVGQGRGPGANVLTF. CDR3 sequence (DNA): TGTGCCAGCAGAGTTGGACAGGGTCGTGGGCCTGGGGCCAACGTCCTGACTTTC.

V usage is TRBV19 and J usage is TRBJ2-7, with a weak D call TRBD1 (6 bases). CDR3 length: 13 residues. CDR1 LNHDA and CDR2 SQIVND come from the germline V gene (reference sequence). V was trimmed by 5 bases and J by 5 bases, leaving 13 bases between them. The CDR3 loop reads CASSQNRDNEQYF. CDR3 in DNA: TGTGCCAGTAGTCAAAACCGGGACAACGAGCAGTACTTC.

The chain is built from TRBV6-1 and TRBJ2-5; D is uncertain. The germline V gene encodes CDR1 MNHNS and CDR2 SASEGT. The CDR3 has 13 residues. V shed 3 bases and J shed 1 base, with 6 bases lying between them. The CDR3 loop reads CASSDQSQETQYF. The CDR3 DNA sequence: TGTGCCAGCAGTGATCAGTCCCAAGAGACCCAGTACTTC.

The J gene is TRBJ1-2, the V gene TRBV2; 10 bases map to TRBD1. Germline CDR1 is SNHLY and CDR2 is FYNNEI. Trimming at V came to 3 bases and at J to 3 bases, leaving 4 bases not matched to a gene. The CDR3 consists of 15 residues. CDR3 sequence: CASSDRDRGHYGYTF. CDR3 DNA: TGTGCCAGCAGTGACCGGGACAGGGGCCACTATGGCTACACCTTC.

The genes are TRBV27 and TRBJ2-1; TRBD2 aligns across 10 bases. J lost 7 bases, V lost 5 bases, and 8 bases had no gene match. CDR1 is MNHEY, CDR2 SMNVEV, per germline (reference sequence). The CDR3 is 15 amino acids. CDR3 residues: CASSEGSSGRNEQFF. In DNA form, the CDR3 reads TGTGCCAGCAGTGAGGGGAGTAGCGGGAGGAATGAGCAGTTCTTC.

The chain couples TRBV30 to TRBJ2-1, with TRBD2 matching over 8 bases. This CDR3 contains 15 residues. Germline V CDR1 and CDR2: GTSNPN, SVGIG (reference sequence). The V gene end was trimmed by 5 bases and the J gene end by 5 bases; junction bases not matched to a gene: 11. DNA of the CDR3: TGTGCCTGGGACTTGGTGCGGGAGGCAGACAATGAGCAGTTCTTC. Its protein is CAWDLVREADNEQFF.

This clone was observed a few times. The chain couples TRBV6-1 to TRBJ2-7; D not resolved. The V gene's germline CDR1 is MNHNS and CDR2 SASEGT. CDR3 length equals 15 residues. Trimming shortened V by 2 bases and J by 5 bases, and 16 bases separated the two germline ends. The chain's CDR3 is CASSERSARGNEQYV. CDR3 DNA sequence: TGTGCCAGCAGTGAAAGGTCGGCTAGAGGTAACGAGCAGTACGTC.

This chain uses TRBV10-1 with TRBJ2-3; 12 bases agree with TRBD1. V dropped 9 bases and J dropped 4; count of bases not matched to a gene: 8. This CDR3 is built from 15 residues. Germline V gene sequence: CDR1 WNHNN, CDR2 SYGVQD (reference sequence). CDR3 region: CASSTGQGAADTQYF. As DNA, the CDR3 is TGCGCCAGTTCGACGGGACAGGGGGCTGCAGATACGCAGTATTTT.

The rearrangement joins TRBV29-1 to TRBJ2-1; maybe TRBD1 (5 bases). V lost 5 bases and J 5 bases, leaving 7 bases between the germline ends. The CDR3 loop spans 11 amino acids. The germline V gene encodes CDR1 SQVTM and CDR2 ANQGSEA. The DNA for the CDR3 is TGCAGCGTTTACAGGCACAATGAGCAGTTCTTC. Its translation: CSVYRHNEQFF.

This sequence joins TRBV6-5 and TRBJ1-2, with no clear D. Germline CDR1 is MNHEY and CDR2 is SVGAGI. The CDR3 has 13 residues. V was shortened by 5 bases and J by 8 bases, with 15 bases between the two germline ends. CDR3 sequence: CASSESPGGGYTF. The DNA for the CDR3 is TGTGCCAGCAGTGAGAGCCCGGGTGGCGGCTACACCTTC.

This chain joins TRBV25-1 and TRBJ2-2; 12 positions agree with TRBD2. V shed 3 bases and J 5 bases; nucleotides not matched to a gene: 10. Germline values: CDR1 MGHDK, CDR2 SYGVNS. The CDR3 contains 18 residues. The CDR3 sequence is CASSEQRLAGGETGELFF. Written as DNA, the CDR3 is TGTGCCAGCAGTGAGCAACGGCTAGCGGGAGGGGAAACCGGGGAGCTGTTTTTT.

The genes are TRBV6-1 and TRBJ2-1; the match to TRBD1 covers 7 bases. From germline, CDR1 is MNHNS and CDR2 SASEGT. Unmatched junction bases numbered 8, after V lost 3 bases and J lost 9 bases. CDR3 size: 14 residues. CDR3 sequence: CASSEMRTGTEQFF. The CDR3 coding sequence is TGTGCCAGCAGTGAGATGCGGACAGGAACTGAGCAGTTCTTC.

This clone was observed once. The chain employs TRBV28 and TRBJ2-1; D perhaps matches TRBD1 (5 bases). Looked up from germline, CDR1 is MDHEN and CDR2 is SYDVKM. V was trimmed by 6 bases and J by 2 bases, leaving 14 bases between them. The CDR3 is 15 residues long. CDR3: CASSRKGWTYNEQFF. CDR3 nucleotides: TGTGCCAGCAGCCGCAAGGGGTGGACCTACAATGAGCAGTTCTTC.

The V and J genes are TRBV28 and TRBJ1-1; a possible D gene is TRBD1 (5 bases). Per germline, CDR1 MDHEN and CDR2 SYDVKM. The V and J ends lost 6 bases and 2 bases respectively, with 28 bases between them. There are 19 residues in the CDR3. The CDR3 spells CASSYDITKTGTPNTEAFF. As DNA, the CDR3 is TGTGCCAGCAGCTACGATATAACGAAAACCGGGACTCCAAACACTGAAGCTTTCTTT.

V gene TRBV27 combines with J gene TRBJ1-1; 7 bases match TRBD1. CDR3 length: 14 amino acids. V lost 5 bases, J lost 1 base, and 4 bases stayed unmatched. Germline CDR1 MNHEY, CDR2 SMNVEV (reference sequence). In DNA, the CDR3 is TGTGCCAGCAGTCACAGGGGATGGAACACTGAAGCTTTCTTT. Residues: CASSHRGWNTEAFF.

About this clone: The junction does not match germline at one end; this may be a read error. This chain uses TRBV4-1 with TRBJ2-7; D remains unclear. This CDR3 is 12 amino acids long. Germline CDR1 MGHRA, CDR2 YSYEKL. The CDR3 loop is CASSQGEAPANF. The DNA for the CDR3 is TGCGCCAGCAGCCAAGGAGAGGCCCCCGCTAACTTC.

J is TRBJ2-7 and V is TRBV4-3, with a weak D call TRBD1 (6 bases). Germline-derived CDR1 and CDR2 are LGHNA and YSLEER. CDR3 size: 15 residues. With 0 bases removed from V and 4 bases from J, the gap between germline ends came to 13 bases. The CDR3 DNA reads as TGCGCCAGCAGCCAAGAATCCAGGGGATTGTACGAGCAGTACTTC. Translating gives CASSQESRGLYEQYF.

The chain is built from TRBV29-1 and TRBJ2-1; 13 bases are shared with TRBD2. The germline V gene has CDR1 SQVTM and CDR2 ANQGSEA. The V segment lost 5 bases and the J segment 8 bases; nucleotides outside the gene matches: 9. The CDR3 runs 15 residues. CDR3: CSVIGTSGILYEQFF. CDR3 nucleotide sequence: TGCAGCGTTATCGGGACTAGCGGGATCCTTTATGAGCAGTTCTTC.